A single sample gave rise to the 20 T cell receptor beta chains below, sequenced in a study of CXCR3-negative and CXCR3-positive naive CD8 T cells. All TRB cDNA libraries came from 5' RACE performed with UMI labels. After re-calling the 5' RACE reads, TCRdb lists one entry per CDR3 protein, DNA absent. The sample totals roughly 40,000 distinct CDR3 sequences; its top ten clones hold roughly 1.5%. The specimen was naive CXCR3- CD8+ T cells from blood. Subset given: CD45RO-CCR7+CD27+CD95- naive CD8+ T cells lacking CXCR3 (TNR3-). These receptors all come from a human donor in good health. Some clones in this sample may be carry-over from other donors' samples.

The genes are TRBV7-6 and TRBJ2-5; TCRdb reports TRBD1, a call that lacks DNA to check it against. The CDR3 length is 14 residues. The germline gives CDR1 SGHVS, CDR2 FNYEAQ. This CDR3 reads CASSLFGAGETQYF. The full variable domain, rest sourced from reference TRBV7-6 and TRBJ2-5, is GAGVSQSPRYKVTKRGQDVALRCDPISGHVSLYWYRQALGQGPEFLTYFNYEAQQDKSGLPNDRFSAERPEGSISTLTIQRTEQRDSAMYRCASSLFGAGETQYFGPGTRLLVL.

The chain combines TRBV28 with TRBJ1-1. The CDR3 sequence is 13 residues long. Germline loops: CDR1 MDHEN, CDR2 SYDVKM. The CDR3: CASRRTVNTEAFF.

V and J are TRBV12-3 or TRBV12-4 and TRBJ1-5. The CDR3 totals 11 residues. Here the CDR3 reads CASSHSGPQHF.

The chain's CDR3 is CASSPPLRELFF. V and J are TRBV28 and TRBJ2-2; the D gene TCRdb calls, TRBD1, cannot be checked with no DNA. Per the germline V gene, CDR1 is MDHEN and CDR2 is SYDVKM. The CDR3 consists of 12 residues.

The V and J genes are TRBV27 and TRBJ1-1; TCRdb outputs TRBD1, but without DNA this stays unchecked. Germline-derived CDR1 and CDR2 are MNHEY and SMNVEV (reference sequence). There are 15 residues in the CDR3. The CDR3 is CASSQPGSGSAEAFF.

This chain connects TRBV12-3 or TRBV12-4 to TRBJ2-1; no DNA is available, so the TRBD2 call from TCRdb remains unchecked. This CDR3 has 16 residues. CDR3 amino acids: CASSPYTSGRANEQFF.

The CDR3: CSVEDRGQVSSYEQYF. The chain joins TRBV29-1 to TRBJ2-7; TCRdb returns TRBD1, unconfirmable since there is no DNA. The CDR3 consists of 16 residues. Germline lookup yields CDR1 SQVTM and CDR2 ANQGSEA.

V is TRBV7-9 and J is TRBJ2-3; there is no DNA to check the TCRdb D call of TRBD2. Germline loops: CDR1 SEHNR, CDR2 FQNEAQ (reference sequence). CDR3 size: 18 residues. The chain's CDR3 is CASSSTVGRGAGTDTQYF.

The chain links TRBV27 to TRBJ2-7; TCRdb outputs TRBD1, but without DNA this stays unchecked. In germline, CDR1 is MNHEY, CDR2 SMNVEV (reference sequence). This CDR3 region has 15 residues. The chain's CDR3 is CASSLTGTMNYEQYF.

This rearrangement joins TRBV20-1 to TRBJ2-7; TCRdb indicates TRBD2, and absent DNA this call remains unverified. Germline V CDR1 and CDR2: DFQATT, SNEGSKA (reference sequence). This CDR3 contains 16 residues. The CDR3 spells CSARDTSGSSPYEQYF.

The V and J genes are TRBV27 and TRBJ1-4. The CDR3 extends over 15 amino acids. Germline lookup yields CDR1 MNHEY and CDR2 SMNVEV (reference sequence). CDR3 region: CASSLLPLDNEKLFF.

The V and J genes are TRBV12-3 or TRBV12-4 and TRBJ1-2. CDR3 length: 11 amino acids. The CDR3 here is CASSFGVNPVF.

The rearrangement uses TRBV28 and TRBJ2-7. Germline CDR1 and CDR2: MDHEN and SYDVKM. This CDR3 has 13 amino acids. The CDR3 loop reads CASSYTDQPEQYF.

The J gene is TRBJ2-2, the V gene TRBV7-8; the TCRdb D gene call, TRBD2, has no DNA to confirm it. The germline gives CDR1 SGHVS, CDR2 FQNEAQ. The CDR3 runs 19 residues. CDR3: CASRGLAGVGRWNTGELFF.

CDR3: CASSLGTVTYEQYF. The chain has TRBV7-8 and TRBJ2-7; TCRdb outputs TRBD1, but without DNA this stays unchecked. Germline CDR1 is SGHVS and CDR2 is FQNEAQ. This CDR3 region has 14 residues.

J is TRBJ2-3 and V is TRBV9; the D call of TRBD2 rests on TCRdb alone, since no DNA is present to check it. Germline V lookup: CDR1 SGDLS, CDR2 YYNGEE. The CDR3 is 16 amino acids. The CDR3 loop is CASSAGLAGNTDTQYF.

The chain joins TRBV12-3 or TRBV12-4 to TRBJ2-2. This CDR3 is built from 14 residues. The CDR3 sequence is CASSFGFNTGELFF.

This chain uses TRBV7-3 with TRBJ2-3; without DNA, the TCRdb call of TRBD1 cannot be checked. Germline CDR1 SGHTA, CDR2 FQGTGA. The CDR3 has 14 residues. The CDR3 sequence is CASSSGVPGDTQYF. The full variable domain, with the rest looked up from reference TRBV7-3 and TRBJ2-3, is GAGVSQTPSNKVTEKGKYVELRCDPISGHTALYWYRQSLGQGPEFLIYFQGTGAADDSGLPNDRFFAVRPEGSVSTLKIQRTERGDSAVYLCASSSGVPGDTQYFGPGTRLTVL.

The gene calls are TRBV7-9 and TRBJ2-5; with no DNA, the TCRdb D assignment of TRBD1 cannot be verified. The germline gives CDR1 SEHNR, CDR2 FQNEAQ (reference sequence). This CDR3 spans 11 amino acids. CDR3 sequence: CASSLDDQGTF.

V usage is TRBV29-1 and J usage is TRBJ2-7; with no DNA, the TCRdb D assignment of TRBD1 cannot be verified. Germline CDR1 is SQVTM and CDR2 is ANQGSEA. CDR3 size: 11 residues. The CDR3 loop reads CSVGDGNEQYF.